These 27 T cell receptor beta chains share one sample of origin, sequenced in a study of patients and donors after allogeneic stem cell transplantation. Via MiXCR, TCRdb re-called the RT-PCR reads, giving one row per CDR3 protein. Among some 10,000 distinct CDR3 sequences listed, roughly a fifth were seen once. Sample: blood, either unsorted or a sorted T cell fraction (not recorded which). Source of these receptors: a human donor who was either an allogeneic HSCT recipient or a stem cell or donor lymphocyte infusion donor (not recorded which). It is not recorded whose cells these are; they may come from a transplant donor.

This clonotype was counted between two and nine times. The chain employs TRBV7-3 and TRBJ1-1, with a possible D match to TRBD1 (6 bases). This CDR3 comprises 13 residues. CDR1 and CDR2 from the germline V gene are SGHTA and FQGTGA. Trimming stripped 6 bases from V and 1 base from J, with 9 bases between. CDR3 bases: TGTGCCAGCAGGAGACAGGAGAACACTGAAGCTTTCTTT. Translating gives CASRRQENTEAFF.

This clonotype was counted a few times. The chain has TRBV6-1 and TRBJ1-5; no reliable D call. This CDR3 spans 14 amino acids. The ends were cut back, 2 bases at V and 0 bases at J, with 5 bases in the middle. Germline V lookup: CDR1 MNHNS, CDR2 SASEGT. The CDR3: CASSEFGSNQPQHF. For the CDR3, the DNA is TGTGCCAGCAGTGAATTTGGTAGCAATCAGCCCCAGCATTTT.

The CDR3 nucleotides read TGTGCCAGCAGTGCGGGTTTTTCCGGGGAGCTGTTTTTT. Its translation: CASSAGFSGELFF. The rearrangement uses TRBV6-2 or TRBV6-3 and TRBJ2-2; a possible D gene is TRBD2 (5 bases). V lost 5 bases, J lost 6 bases, and 10 bases lay in between. Germline lookup yields CDR1 MNHEY and CDR2 SVGEGT. The CDR3 has 13 amino acids.

The chain couples TRBV16 to TRBJ1-6; 7 bases align to TRBD1. Germline values: CDR1 KGHSY, CDR2 FQNENV. The ends lost 4 bases at V and 6 bases at J; junction bases unmatched: 6. The CDR3 has 15 amino acids. The CDR3 loop is CASSLGGQGNSPLHF. CDR3 DNA: TGTGCCAGCAGCCTAGGGGGCCAAGGTAATTCACCCCTCCACTTT.

In this sample, this clonotype turned up many times. The CDR3 sequence is CASSMTGSNTEAFF. As DNA, the CDR3 is TGTGCCAGCAGCATGACCGGGTCGAACACTGAAGCTTTCTTT. The chain employs TRBV11-2 and TRBJ1-1; D is undetermined. This CDR3 is built from 14 residues. Looked up from germline, CDR1 is SGHAT and CDR2 is FQNNGV. The V end was cut by 5 bases, the J end by 1 base, with 11 bases between.

V and J are TRBV12-3 or TRBV12-4 and TRBJ2-3; 10 positions agree with TRBD2. The CDR3 consists of 15 residues. V gave up 3 bases and J gave up 6 bases; unmatched junction bases: 6. CDR3 sequence: CASSFELAGSDTQYF. CDR3 bases: TGTGCCAGCAGTTTCGAACTAGCGGGATCGGATACGCAGTATTTT.

This clonotype was recorded many times. The chain recombines TRBV11-3 with TRBJ2-1, with TRBD2 identical over 10 bases. The CDR3 runs 19 residues. V was pared by 5 bases and J by 0 bases, with 13 bases of the junction left unmatched. Germline values: CDR1 SGHNT, CDR2 YENEEA. CDR3 loop: CASSRGDSGTSDSYNEQFF. CDR3 sequence (DNA): TGTGCCAGCAGCCGTGGTGATTCCGGGACTAGCGACTCCTACAATGAGCAGTTCTTC.

The chain couples TRBV6-6 to TRBJ1-3; TRBD1 matches at 11 bases. With 2 bases clipped from V and 11 bases from J, the junction kept 5 bases outside the gene matches. The CDR3 contains 14 residues. Germline V gives CDR1 MNHNY, CDR2 SVGAGI (reference sequence). In nucleotides, the CDR3 is TGTGCCAGCAGTTACCTCGGACAGGGGGCAGCCATATATTTT. It specifies CASSYLGQGAAIYF.

The chain recombines TRBV7-8 with TRBJ1-5; possibly TRBD1 for D (5 bases). This CDR3 comprises 17 residues. V was shortened by 2 bases and J by 0 bases, with 14 bases between the two germline ends. CDR1 and CDR2 from the germline V gene are SGHVS and FQNEAQ. CDR3 nucleotides: TGTGCCAGCAGCTTAATGCCGGGGGGAACTAGCAATCAGCCCCAGCATTTT. Protein: CASSLMPGGTSNQPQHF.

This clonotype was seen repeatedly, ten times or more. The J gene is TRBJ1-3, the V gene TRBV12-3 or TRBV12-4, with D maybe TRBD1 (5 bases). There are 17 residues in the CDR3. Trimming stripped 0 bases from V and 2 bases from J, with 14 bases between. CDR3 bases: TGTGCCAGCAGTTTAGCTCGGGACGGCGTTGCTGGAAACACCATATATTTT. It codes for CASSLARDGVAGNTIYF.

The V call is TRBV27, the J call TRBJ1-1; D ambiguous. The CDR3 contains 13 residues. The germline V gene has CDR1 MNHEY and CDR2 SMNVEV (reference sequence). The V end was cut by 3 bases, the J end by 5 bases, with 10 bases between. CDR3 nucleotides: TGTGCCAGCAGTTTTTTTTTGGGGACTGAAGCTTTCTTT. Protein: CASSFFLGTEAFF.

This clonotype was counted between two and nine times. The chain employs TRBV20-1 and TRBJ1-4; D call uncertain. Trimming shortened V by 4 bases and J by 0 bases, and 18 bases separated the two germline ends. The CDR3 totals 17 residues. From germline, CDR1 is DFQATT and CDR2 SNEGSKA (reference sequence). CDR3 loop: CSAKFPRLTATNEKLFF. The CDR3 DNA is TGCAGTGCTAAATTCCCTAGATTGACGGCAACTAATGAAAAACTGTTTTTT.

This clonotype appeared a few times. The V gene is TRBV12-3 or TRBV12-4, the J gene TRBJ2-5, with 7 bases aligning to TRBD2. The V segment lost 3 bases and the J segment 2 bases; nucleotides outside the gene matches: 3. This CDR3 comprises 14 residues. The CDR3 coding sequence is TGTGCCAGCAGTTTCGCTAGCGGACAAGAGACCCAGTACTTC. This codes for CASSFASGQETQYF.

This clonotype was seen repeatedly, ten times or more. The chain recombines TRBV9 with TRBJ2-1; TRBD2 matches at 8 bases. Germline-derived CDR1 and CDR2 are SGDLS and YYNGEE. The CDR3 extends over 16 amino acids. Trimming at V came to 1 base and at J to 7 bases, leaving 10 bases not matched to a gene. DNA for the CDR3: TGTGCCAGCAGCGTACGGGCGGGGGGCGCGAAGAATGAGCAGTTCTTC. This translates into CASSVRAGGAKNEQFF.

The chain carries TRBV7-2 and TRBJ1-1, with D hard to call. V was trimmed by 5 bases and J by 6 bases, leaving 7 bases between them. This CDR3 has 11 amino acids. The germline CDR1 and CDR2 sequences are SGHTA and FQGNSA. DNA for the CDR3: TGTGCCAGCAGCAACTGGGCTGAAGCTTTCTTT. This gives the protein CASSNWAEAFF.

The sample holds many counts of this clonotype. The J gene is TRBJ1-1, the V gene TRBV11-2; no definite D call. Germline V gives CDR1 SGHAT, CDR2 FQNNGV. The CDR3 has 13 residues. The germline V and J ends were trimmed by 6 bases and 1 base, with 9 bases remaining between them. CDR3 in DNA: TGTGCCAGCAGTCTTGCCGGGAACACTGAAGCTTTCTTT. It yields the protein CASSLAGNTEAFF.

This clonotype counts as medium-sized. The chain joins TRBV28 to TRBJ1-6; D is possibly TRBD1 (6 bases). Germline V gene sequence: CDR1 MDHEN, CDR2 SYDVKM. The CDR3 spans 14 residues. V was shortened by 5 bases and J by 8 bases, with 13 bases between the two germline ends. CDR3 residues: CASSIQGWDSPLHF. In nucleotides, the CDR3 is TGTGCCAGCAGTATACAGGGTTGGGATTCACCCCTCCACTTT.

The CDR3 DNA reads as TGCAGCGTTGAGCGCCAGAACATGAACACTGAAGCTTTCTTT. Its translation is CSVERQNMNTEAFF. The chain uses TRBV29-1 and TRBJ1-1; D gene uncertain. The CDR3 has 14 residues. V was cut by 3 bases and J by 0 bases, with 11 bases left in between. Germline V gene lookup returns CDR1 SQVTM and CDR2 ANQGSEA. Using reference TRBV29-1 and TRBJ1-1 for the parts outside the CDR3, the full variable domain is SAVISQKPSRDICQRGTSLTIQCQVDSQVTMMFWYRQQPGQSLTLIATANQGSEATYESGFVIDKFPISRPNLTFSTLTVSNMSPEDSSIYLCSVERQNMNTEAFFGQGTRLTVV.

This clonotype was observed a few times. The rearrangement joins TRBV6-5 to TRBJ1-2, with a tentative D call TRBD1 (6 bases). Germline V lookup: CDR1 MNHEY, CDR2 SVGAGI. The CDR3 has 15 residues. V gave up 0 bases and J gave up 3 bases, with 11 bases separating them. This chain's CDR3 is CASSYSSKGDYGYTF. CDR3 nucleotides: TGTGCCAGCAGTTACTCGAGTAAGGGGGACTATGGCTACACCTTC.

V gene TRBV18 combines with J gene TRBJ1-6; D gene ambiguous. In germline, CDR1 is KGHSH, CDR2 LQKENI. V gave up 0 bases and J gave up 10 bases, with 7 bases separating them. CDR3 length equals 13 residues. The CDR3, as DNA: TGTGCCAGCTCACCACCGCCCCCCTCACCCCTCCACTTT. This translates into CASSPPPPSPLHF.

This clonotype was seen a few times. The chain is built from TRBV5-4 and TRBJ2-5; 11 positions agree with TRBD2. V trimming: 1 base; J trimming: 1 base; junction bases outside the gene matches: 0. Germline V gene lookup returns CDR1 SGHNT and CDR2 YYREEE (reference sequence). This CDR3 is 15 amino acids long. CDR3 residues: CASSLTSGSQETQYF. The CDR3 nucleotides are TGTGCCAGCAGCTTGACTAGCGGGAGCCAAGAGACCCAGTACTTC.

This clonotype was seen a few times. This chain connects TRBV6-5 to TRBJ1-1; 8 bases are shared with TRBD1. The CDR3 runs to 16 residues. After removal of 0 bases from V and 2 bases from J, the junction contained 5 bases not matched to a gene. The germline CDR1 and CDR2 sequences are MNHEY and SVGAGI. CDR3 residues: CASSYSGTGLNTEAFF. The CDR3 DNA sequence: TGTGCCAGCAGTTACTCCGGGACAGGCTTAAACACTGAAGCTTTCTTT.

This chain uses TRBV6-1 with TRBJ1-6, with D hard to call. Trimming took 0 bases from V and 7 from J, leaving 13 bases between them. This CDR3 region has 16 residues. Germline V gives CDR1 MNHNS, CDR2 SASEGT. The CDR3 region has the DNA TGTGCCAGCAGTGAAGCGGGAGGGTTTTGGAATTCACCCCTCCACTTT. It specifies CASSEAGGFWNSPLHF.

The rearrangement uses TRBV6-2 or TRBV6-3 and TRBJ1-2, with D perhaps matching TRBD1 (5 bases). Germline V CDR1 and CDR2: MNHEY, SVGEGT. The CDR3 runs to 13 residues. The V gene lost 6 bases and the J gene lost 4 bases, with 12 bases spanning the gap. The CDR3 region is CASSQGRFYGYTF. The DNA for the CDR3 is TGTGCCAGCAGCCAGGGACGGTTCTATGGCTACACCTTC.

This clonotype was observed a few times. J is TRBJ1-5 and V is TRBV12-3 or TRBV12-4, with D tentatively TRBD1 (5 bases). The CDR3 sequence is 14 residues long. V shed 7 bases and J shed 5 bases, with 15 bases lying between them. CDR3 bases: TGTGCCAGCACCCTAGGGGCAGAATATCAGCCCCAGCATTTT. Protein product: CASTLGAEYQPQHF.

CDR3 nucleotides: TGTGCCAGCAGACGAACAGGGGGCCGGTCTGAAGCTTTCTTT. This sequence encodes CASRRTGGRSEAFF. The gene calls are TRBV6-5 and TRBJ1-1; 9 bases fit TRBD1. The CDR3 has 14 amino acids. Germline loops: CDR1 MNHEY, CDR2 SVGAGI. V shed 6 bases, J shed 6 bases, and the junction held 8 bases outside the gene matches.

The chain is built from TRBV3-1 and TRBJ1-4; D is uncertain. The CDR3 spans 12 residues. Germline-derived CDR1 and CDR2 are LGHDT and YNNKEL (reference sequence). Between the trimmed V and J ends, which lost 5 bases and 7 bases, there was a span of 8 bases. The CDR3 nucleotides read TGTGCCAGCAGCGCACGCCTTGAAAAACTGTTTTTT. Protein product: CASSARLEKLFF.